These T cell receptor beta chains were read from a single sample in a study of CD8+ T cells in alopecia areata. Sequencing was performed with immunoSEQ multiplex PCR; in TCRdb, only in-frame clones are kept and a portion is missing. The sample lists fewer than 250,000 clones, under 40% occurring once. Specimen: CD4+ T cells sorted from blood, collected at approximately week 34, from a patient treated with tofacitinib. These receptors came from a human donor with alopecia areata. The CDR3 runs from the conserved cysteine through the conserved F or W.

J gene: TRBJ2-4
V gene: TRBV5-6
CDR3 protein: CASSLQGTKNIQYF

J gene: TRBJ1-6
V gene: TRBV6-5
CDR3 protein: CASSLAANNSPLHF

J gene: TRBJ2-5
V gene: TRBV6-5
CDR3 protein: CASSSGTAQETQYF

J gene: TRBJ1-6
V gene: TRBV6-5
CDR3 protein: CASSYDGQGASSPLHF

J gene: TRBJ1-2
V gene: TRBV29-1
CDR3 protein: CSVGGYGYTF

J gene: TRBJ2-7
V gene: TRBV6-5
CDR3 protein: CASDPAGQGAKVQYF

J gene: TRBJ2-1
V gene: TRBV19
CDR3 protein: CATTTLAGGSYNEQFF

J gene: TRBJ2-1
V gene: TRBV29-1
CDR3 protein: CSVELGAVDEQFF

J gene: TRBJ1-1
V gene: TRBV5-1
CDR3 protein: CASSSGQFNTEAFF

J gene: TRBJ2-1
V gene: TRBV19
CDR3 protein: CASSRGLNEQFF

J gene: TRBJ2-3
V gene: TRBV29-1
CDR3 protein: CSVDAGGSGDTQYF

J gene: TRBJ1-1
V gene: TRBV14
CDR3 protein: CASSQERAEAFF